A selection of T cell receptor beta chains follows, all from one sample in a study of T cells in Graves' hyperthyroidism and ophthalmopathy. TCRdb used MiXCR to reprocess the multiplex PCR reads, holding one entry per CDR3 protein. This sample yields approximately 380,000 distinct CDR3 sequences, of which more than 12% are seen a single time; 25% to 30% belongs to the top ten. The specimen sequenced was blood. The receptor set was obtained from a man between 45 and 60 years old with Graves' ophthalmopathy. CDR3s include the opening cysteine and the closing phenylalanine or tryptophan. D genes are given only for firm matches. Clone size appears in some rows only: once, few, many, or a class for an expanded clone.

TRBJ2-7,-,many,TRBV5-1,TGCGCCAGCAGCTTGGTAATTAGTGGGGCCTACGAGCAGTACTTC,CASSLVISGAYEQYF
TRBJ2-1,TRBD2,-,TRBV10-3,TGTGCCATCAGTGACAATAGCGGGAGTTCCTACAATGAGCAGTTCTTC,CAISDNSGSSYNEQFF
TRBJ2-5,-,few,TRBV12-3/TRBV12-4,TGTGCCAGCAGTTCCCCGGGTAGCAAGGAGACCCAGTACTTC,CASSSPGSKETQYF
TRBJ2-1,TRBD2,many,TRBV12-3/TRBV12-4,TGTGCCAGCAACACCATACTAGCGGGAGACAATGAGCAGTTCTTC,CASNTILAGDNEQFF
TRBJ2-1,TRBD2,many,TRBV7-3,TGTGCCAGCAGCTTAACAGAGGGATTAGAGCGGGAGAAATACAATGAGCAGTTCTTC,CASSLTEGLEREKYNEQFF
TRBJ2-5,TRBD1,many,TRBV12-3/TRBV12-4,TGTGCCAGCAGCCCCCGACAGGGGGCTATGTCGGAGACCCAGTACTTC,CASSPRQGAMSETQYF
TRBJ1-6,-,-,TRBV28,TGTGCCAGCAGGATTAGCGACAGCTCCTATAATTCACCCCTCCACTTT,CASRISDSSYNSPLHF
TRBJ2-3,-,few,TRBV19,TGTGCCAGTAGTATAGGTTCTAGCACAGATACGCAGTATTTT,CASSIGSSTDTQYF
TRBJ1-2,-,many,TRBV20-1,TGCAGTGCTAGAGGACCAAGGGGCTACACCTTC,CSARGPRGYTF
TRBJ2-3,-,many,TRBV30,TGTGCCTGGAGTAGGGGGAGAAACACAGATACGCAGTATTTT,CAWSRGRNTDTQYF
TRBJ2-3,-,-,TRBV5-1,TGCGCCAGCAGCTTGGCCGGGGGGCTGAGGAAGGCGGATACGCAGTATTTT,CASSLAGGLRKADTQYF
TRBJ1-1,TRBD1,many,TRBV7-9,TGTGCCATACCTAACAGGGACAGCGGCTGGACTGAAGCTTTCTTT,CAIPNRDSGWTEAFF
TRBJ2-6,-,-,TRBV6-2/TRBV6-3,TGTGCCAGCACGAGAGGACCGACTGGGGCCAACGTCCTGACTTTC,CASTRGPTGANVLTF
TRBJ2-7,-,many,TRBV20-1,TGCAGTGCCAGGGGGGAGCTCTACGAGCAGTACTTC,CSARGELYEQYF
TRBJ2-7,-,-,TRBV12-3/TRBV12-4,TGTGCCAGCAGTGTCTTGGGCTCCTACGAGCAGTACTTC,CASSVLGSYEQYF
TRBJ2-7,TRBD2,many,TRBV29-1,TGCAGCGTTGGGGCGGGGACTAGCGGCTACTACGAGCAGTACTTC,CSVGAGTSGYYEQYF
TRBJ2-1,-,many,TRBV2,TGTGCCAGCAGTGAGGGGCAGGACCGCTCCTACAATGAGCAGTTCTTC,CASSEGQDRSYNEQFF
TRBJ2-3,-,few,TRBV19,TGTGCCAGTAGTATAGGCGGGACAGCTTCTAGCACAGATACGCAGTATTTT,CASSIGGTASSTDTQYF
TRBJ2-1,-,-,TRBV6-5,TGTGCCAGCAGTTACTGGACGGGAATAAGCAATGAGCAGTTCTTC,CASSYWTGISNEQFF
TRBJ1-5,-,-,TRBV12-3/TRBV12-4,TGTGCCAGCAGTGGACAGTACAATCAGCCCCAGCATTTT,CASSGQYNQPQHF
TRBJ1-1,TRBD1,few,TRBV19,TGTGCCAGTAGTATCCGAGGGGGCATGGACACTGAAGCTTTCTTT,CASSIRGGMDTEAFF
TRBJ1-2,-,many,TRBV28,TGTGCCAGCAGTTTAGTAAGAGGGTCCTATGGCTACACCTTC,CASSLVRGSYGYTF
TRBJ2-7,-,few,TRBV27,TGTGCCAGCAGTTTCCTCGGGACGGTTAGTGGGGAGCAGTACTTC,CASSFLGTVSGEQYF
TRBJ2-1,TRBD2,-,TRBV20-1,TGCAGTGCTAGAATAACTAGCGGGAGTTACAATGAGCAGTTCTTC,CSARITSGSYNEQFF
TRBJ2-7,TRBD2,few,TRBV4-1,TGCGCCAGCAGCCCCGTACAGATAATAGCGGGCTACTACGAGCAGTACTTC,CASSPVQIIAGYYEQYF
TRBJ2-5,TRBD2,-,TRBV13,TGTGCCAGCAGCTTACTAGCGGGAGTGACCCAGTACTTC,CASSLLAGVTQYF
TRBJ2-3,TRBD1,-,TRBV10-1,TGCGCCAGCAGTGGGGGGACAGGGTTGGATACGCAGTATTTT,CASSGGTGLDTQYF
TRBJ2-7,-,many,TRBV6-2/TRBV6-3,TGTGCCAGCAGTCCGCCGGGATTACCAGCCTACGAGCAGTACTTC,CASSPPGLPAYEQYF
TRBJ1-2,-,few,TRBV28,TGTGCCAGCAGTTTAAAAAAAAAAAACTATGGCTACACCTTC,CASSLKKKNYGYTF
TRBJ2-1,TRBD2,-,TRBV5-1,TGCGCCAGCAGCTTGGCCGGGACTAGCGGGAATGAGCAGTTCTTC,CASSLAGTSGNEQFF
TRBJ1-5,-,-,TRBV7-2,TGTGCCAGCAGCTCCGACCGCCGGCGCAGGGTAGTCGATCAGCCCCAGCATTTT,CASSSDRRRRVVDQPQHF
TRBJ2-2,-,-,TRBV5-1,TGCGCCAGCAGCTTGGCGGGGGACGGGCTGTTTTTT,CASSLAGDGLFF
TRBJ2-7,-,many,TRBV7-2,TGTGCCAGCAGTCGGGACACGAGCTCCTACGAGCAGTACTTC,CASSRDTSSYEQYF
TRBJ2-3,-,many,TRBV5-8,TGTGCCAGCAGCATTTATGCGGATACGCAGTATTTT,CASSIYADTQYF
TRBJ2-5,-,many,TRBV13,TGTGCCAGCAGCCCAGAGGACAGTCAAGAGACCCAGTACTTC,CASSPEDSQETQYF
TRBJ2-5,TRBD1,-,TRBV7-3,TGTGCCAGCAGAGAGGCGGACAGGGGCGGTGAGACCCAGTACTTC,CASREADRGGETQYF
TRBJ1-1,-,-,TRBV7-2,TGTGCCAGCGCTCGAGGGCGGCGACAAACTTTCTTT,CASARGRRQTFF
TRBJ2-3,-,many,TRBV20-1,TGCAGTGCTAGAGATCAAGGGTTGCGGATACGACTCACAGATACGCAGTATTTT,CSARDQGLRIRLTDTQYF
TRBJ2-1,-,many,TRBV2,TGTGCCAGCACCGAAGCCCGTGAGCAGTTCTTC,CASTEAREQFF
TRBJ2-2,-,-,TRBV5-4,TGTGCCAGCAGCTCCGGGAGCAAGAACACCGGGGAGCTGTTTTTT,CASSSGSKNTGELFF
TRBJ2-1,-,many,TRBV11-2,TGTGCCAGCAGCCGAGAGGAGGCTAGTTACAATGAGCAGTTCTTC,CASSREEASYNEQFF
TRBJ1-2,-,-,TRBV5-1,TGCGCCAGCAGCCTCGACAGGAGACTCTATGGCTACACCTTC,CASSLDRRLYGYTF
TRBJ1-1,TRBD1,many,TRBV2,TGTGCCAGCAGTGCAGGGGGCCAGTACACTGAAGCTTTCTTT,CASSAGGQYTEAFF
TRBJ1-4,-,many,TRBV7-6,TGTGCCAGCAGCTTAGAGGCCGCAACTAATGAAAAACTGTTTTTT,CASSLEAATNEKLFF
TRBJ1-4,-,many,TRBV18,TGTGCCAGCTCACCAGGCGGAAATGAAAAACTGTTTTTT,CASSPGGNEKLFF
TRBJ1-6,-,many,TRBV7-9,TGCGCCAGCAGCCCAGGACTGAGTTCACCCCTCCACTTT,CASSPGLSSPLHF
TRBJ1-2,TRBD1,many,TRBV13,TGTGCCAGCAGCCCACCGGACAGGTCCTATGGCTACACCTTC,CASSPPDRSYGYTF